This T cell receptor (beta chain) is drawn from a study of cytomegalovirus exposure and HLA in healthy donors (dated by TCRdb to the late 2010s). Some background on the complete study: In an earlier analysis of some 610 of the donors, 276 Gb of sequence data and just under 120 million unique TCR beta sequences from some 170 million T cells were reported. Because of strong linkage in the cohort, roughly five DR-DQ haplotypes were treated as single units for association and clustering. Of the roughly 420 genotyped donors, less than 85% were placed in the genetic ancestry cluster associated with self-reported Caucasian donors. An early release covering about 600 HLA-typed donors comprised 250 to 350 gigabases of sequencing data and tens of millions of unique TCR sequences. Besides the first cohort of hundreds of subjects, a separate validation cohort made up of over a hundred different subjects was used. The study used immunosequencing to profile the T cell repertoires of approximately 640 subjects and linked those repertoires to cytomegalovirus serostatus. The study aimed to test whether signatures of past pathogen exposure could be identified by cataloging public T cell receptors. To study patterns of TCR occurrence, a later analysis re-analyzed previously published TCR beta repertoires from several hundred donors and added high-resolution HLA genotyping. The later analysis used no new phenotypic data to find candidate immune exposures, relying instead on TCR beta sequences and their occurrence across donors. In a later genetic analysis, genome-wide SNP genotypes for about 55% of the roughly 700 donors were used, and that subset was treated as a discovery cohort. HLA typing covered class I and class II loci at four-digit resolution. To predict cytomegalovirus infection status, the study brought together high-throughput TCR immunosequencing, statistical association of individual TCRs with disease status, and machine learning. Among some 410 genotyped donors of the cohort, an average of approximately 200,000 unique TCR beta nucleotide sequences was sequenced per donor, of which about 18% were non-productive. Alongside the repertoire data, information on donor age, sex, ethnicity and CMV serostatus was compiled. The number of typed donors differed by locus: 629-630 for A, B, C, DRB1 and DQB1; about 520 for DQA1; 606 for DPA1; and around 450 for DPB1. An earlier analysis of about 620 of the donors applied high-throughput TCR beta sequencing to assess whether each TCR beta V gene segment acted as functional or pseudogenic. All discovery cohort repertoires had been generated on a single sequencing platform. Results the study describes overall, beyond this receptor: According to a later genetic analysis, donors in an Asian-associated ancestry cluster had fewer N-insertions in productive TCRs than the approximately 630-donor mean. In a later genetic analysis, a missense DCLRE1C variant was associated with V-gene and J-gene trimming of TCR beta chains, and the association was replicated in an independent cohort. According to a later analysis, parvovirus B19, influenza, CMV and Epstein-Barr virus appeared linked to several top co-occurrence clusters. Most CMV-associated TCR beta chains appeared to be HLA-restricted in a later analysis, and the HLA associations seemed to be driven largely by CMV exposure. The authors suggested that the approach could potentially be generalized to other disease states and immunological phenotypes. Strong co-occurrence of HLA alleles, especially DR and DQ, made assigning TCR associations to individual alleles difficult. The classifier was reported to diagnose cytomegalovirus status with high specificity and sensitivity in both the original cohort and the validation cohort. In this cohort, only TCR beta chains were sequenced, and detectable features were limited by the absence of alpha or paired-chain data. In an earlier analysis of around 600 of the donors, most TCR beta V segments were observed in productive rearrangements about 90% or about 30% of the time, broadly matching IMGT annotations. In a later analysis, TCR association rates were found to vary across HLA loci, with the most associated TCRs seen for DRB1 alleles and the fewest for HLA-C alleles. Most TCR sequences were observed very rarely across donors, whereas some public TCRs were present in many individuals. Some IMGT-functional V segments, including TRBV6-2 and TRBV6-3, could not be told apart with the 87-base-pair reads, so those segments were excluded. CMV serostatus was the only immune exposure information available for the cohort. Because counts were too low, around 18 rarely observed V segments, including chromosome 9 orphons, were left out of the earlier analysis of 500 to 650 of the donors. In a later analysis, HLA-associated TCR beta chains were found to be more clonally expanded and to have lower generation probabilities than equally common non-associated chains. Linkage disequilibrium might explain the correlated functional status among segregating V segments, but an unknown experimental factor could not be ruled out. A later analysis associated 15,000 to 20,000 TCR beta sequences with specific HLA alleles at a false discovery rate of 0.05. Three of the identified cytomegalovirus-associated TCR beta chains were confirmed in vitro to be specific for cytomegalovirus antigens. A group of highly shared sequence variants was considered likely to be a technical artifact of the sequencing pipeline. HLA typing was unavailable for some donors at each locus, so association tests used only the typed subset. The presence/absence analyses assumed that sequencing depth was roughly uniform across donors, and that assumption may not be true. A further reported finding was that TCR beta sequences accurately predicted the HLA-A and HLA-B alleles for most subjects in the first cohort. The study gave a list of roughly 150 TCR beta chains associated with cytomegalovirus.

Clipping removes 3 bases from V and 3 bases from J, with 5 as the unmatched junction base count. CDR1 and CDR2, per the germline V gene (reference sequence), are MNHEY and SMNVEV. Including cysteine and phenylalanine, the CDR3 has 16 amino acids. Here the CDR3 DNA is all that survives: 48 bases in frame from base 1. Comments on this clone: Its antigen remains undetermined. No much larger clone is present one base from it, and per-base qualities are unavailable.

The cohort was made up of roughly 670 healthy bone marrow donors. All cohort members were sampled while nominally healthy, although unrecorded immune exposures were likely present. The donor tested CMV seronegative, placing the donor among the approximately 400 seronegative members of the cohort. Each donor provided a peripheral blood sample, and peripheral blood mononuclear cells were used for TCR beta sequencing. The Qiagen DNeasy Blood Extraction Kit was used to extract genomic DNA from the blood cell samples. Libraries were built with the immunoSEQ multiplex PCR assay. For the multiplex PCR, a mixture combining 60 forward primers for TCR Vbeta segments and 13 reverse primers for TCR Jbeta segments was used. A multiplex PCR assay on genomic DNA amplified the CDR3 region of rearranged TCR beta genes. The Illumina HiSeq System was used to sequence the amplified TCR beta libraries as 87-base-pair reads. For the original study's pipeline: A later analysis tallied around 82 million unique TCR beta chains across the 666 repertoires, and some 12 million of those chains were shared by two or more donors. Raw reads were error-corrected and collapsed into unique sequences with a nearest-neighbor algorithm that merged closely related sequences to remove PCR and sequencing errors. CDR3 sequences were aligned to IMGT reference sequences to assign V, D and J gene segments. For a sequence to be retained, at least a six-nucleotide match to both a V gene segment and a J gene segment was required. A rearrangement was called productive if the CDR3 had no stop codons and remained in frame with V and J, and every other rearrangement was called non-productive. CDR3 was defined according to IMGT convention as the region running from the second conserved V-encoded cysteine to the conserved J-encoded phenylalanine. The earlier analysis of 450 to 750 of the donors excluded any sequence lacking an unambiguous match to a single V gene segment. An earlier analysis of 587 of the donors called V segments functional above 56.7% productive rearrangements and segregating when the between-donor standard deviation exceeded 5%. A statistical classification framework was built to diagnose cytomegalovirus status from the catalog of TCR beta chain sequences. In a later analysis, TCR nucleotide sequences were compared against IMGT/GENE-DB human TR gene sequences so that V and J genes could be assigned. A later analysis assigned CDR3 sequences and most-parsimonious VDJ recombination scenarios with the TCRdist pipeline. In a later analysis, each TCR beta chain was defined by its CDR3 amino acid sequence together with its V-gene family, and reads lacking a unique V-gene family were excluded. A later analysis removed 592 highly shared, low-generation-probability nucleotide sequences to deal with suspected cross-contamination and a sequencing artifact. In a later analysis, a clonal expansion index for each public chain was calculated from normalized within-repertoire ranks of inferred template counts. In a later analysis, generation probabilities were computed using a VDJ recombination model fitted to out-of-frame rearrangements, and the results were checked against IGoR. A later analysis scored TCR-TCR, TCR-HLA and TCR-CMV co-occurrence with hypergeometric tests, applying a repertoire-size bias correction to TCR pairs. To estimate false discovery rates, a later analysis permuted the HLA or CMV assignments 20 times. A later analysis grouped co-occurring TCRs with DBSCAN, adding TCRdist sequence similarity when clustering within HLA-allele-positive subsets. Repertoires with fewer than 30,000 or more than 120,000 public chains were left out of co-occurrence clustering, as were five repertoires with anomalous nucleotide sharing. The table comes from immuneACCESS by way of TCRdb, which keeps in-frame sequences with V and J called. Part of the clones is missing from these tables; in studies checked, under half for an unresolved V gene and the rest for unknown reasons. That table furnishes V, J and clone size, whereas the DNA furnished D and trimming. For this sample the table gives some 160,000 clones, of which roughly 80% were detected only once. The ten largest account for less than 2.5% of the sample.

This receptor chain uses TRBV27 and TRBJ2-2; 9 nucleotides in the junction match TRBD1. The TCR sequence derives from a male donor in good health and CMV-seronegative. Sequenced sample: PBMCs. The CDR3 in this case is CASSFGGTGYTGELFF. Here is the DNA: TGTGCCAGCAGTTTTGGCGGGACAGGGTACACCGGGGAGCTGTTTTTT.